The present T cell receptor beta chain was sequenced within a study of cytomegalovirus exposure and HLA in healthy donors listed by TCRdb under 2017. Background on the whole study: According to a later analysis, one platform produced both the 110 or so validation repertoires and the 670 or so repertoires of the first cohort. The aim of the study was to test whether cataloging public T cell receptors could identify signatures of past pathogen exposure. High-throughput TCR immunosequencing, statistical association of individual TCRs with disease status, and machine learning were combined to predict cytomegalovirus infection status. Besides the first cohort of under 700 subjects, a separate validation cohort made up of 120 or so different subjects was used.

The donors were included in the validation cohort of roughly 130 subjects, a group kept apart from the roughly 680-subject first cohort. This clone was counted a single time. Which antigen it targets is not known. Base-call qualities are not available, and no considerably larger clone is one nucleotide away. CDR1 and CDR2 are read off the germline V gene as LGHNA and YSLEER. The CDR3 holds 14 amino acids from the cysteine to the phenylalanine. Solely the CDR3 DNA is kept, with 42 bases framed from the first base. Between the V and J ends, shortened by 2 bases and 9 bases respectively, the junction contains 14 bases. Libraries were constructed by the immunoSEQ multiplex PCR assay. The authors processed their data as follows. A statistical classification framework was built for diagnosing cytomegalovirus status from the catalog of TCR beta chain sequences. TCRdb took this table from immuneACCESS and kept in-frame rearrangements with V and J called. Such tables lack part of the clones; where checked against another copy, unresolved V genes explain under half of the gap, and the rest is unexplained. D and trimming come from the DNA, and the V and J calls and clone size come from that table. The sample data list a few hundred thousand clones, and around nine tenths of these were observed just once. Just under 3% of the sample lies in the top ten.

Overall results and qualifications from the work: The study listed approximately 150 TCR beta chains as associated with cytomegalovirus. The validation cohort had no HLA typing available for a later analysis, so co-occurrence within that cohort was assessed over all 110 or so repertoires. A later analysis found that TCRs clustered in the first cohort also tended to co-occur in the 100 to 150 validation repertoires, with approximately 95% of cluster scores above 0. Most TCR sequences were seen in very few donors, while some public TCRs were found in many individuals. It was suggested by the authors that the approach could potentially be generalized to other disease states and immunological phenotypes. In both the original and validation cohorts, the classifier was reported to diagnose cytomegalovirus status with high specificity and sensitivity. In vitro tests confirmed that three of the cytomegalovirus-associated TCR beta chains recognize cytomegalovirus antigens.

The origin of this receptor is a woman younger than 30 in good health and CMV-seronegative. The sequencing input was PBMCs. The V gene is TRBV4-3 and the J gene is TRBJ2-4; a tentative D match to TRBD2 spans 5 bases. CDR3 loop: CASSQLPGSGIQYF. The nucleotide sequence reads TGCGCCAGCAGCCAACTACCGGGGAGCGGCATTCAGTACTTC.